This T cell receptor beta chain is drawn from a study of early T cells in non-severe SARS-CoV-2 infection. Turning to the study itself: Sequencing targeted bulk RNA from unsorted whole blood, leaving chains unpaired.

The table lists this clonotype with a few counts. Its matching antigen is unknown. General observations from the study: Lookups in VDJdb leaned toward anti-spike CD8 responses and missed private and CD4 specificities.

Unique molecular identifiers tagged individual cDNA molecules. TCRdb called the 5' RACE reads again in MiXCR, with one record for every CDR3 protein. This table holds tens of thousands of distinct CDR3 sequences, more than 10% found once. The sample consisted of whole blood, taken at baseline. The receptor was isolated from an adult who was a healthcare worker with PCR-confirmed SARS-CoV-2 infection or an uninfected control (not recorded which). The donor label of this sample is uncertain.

The CDR3 coding sequence is TGCGCCAGCAGCTTGGAGGCAGGGCGGGGGTCCTATAATTCACCCCTCCACTTT. Amino acid sequence: CASSLEAGRGSYNSPLHF. The chain has TRBV5-1 and TRBJ1-6; tentatively, D is TRBD1 (5 bases). The germline V and J ends were trimmed by 0 bases and 1 base, with 14 bases remaining between them. Germline-derived CDR1 and CDR2 are SGHRS and YFSETQ. This CDR3 has 18 residues.